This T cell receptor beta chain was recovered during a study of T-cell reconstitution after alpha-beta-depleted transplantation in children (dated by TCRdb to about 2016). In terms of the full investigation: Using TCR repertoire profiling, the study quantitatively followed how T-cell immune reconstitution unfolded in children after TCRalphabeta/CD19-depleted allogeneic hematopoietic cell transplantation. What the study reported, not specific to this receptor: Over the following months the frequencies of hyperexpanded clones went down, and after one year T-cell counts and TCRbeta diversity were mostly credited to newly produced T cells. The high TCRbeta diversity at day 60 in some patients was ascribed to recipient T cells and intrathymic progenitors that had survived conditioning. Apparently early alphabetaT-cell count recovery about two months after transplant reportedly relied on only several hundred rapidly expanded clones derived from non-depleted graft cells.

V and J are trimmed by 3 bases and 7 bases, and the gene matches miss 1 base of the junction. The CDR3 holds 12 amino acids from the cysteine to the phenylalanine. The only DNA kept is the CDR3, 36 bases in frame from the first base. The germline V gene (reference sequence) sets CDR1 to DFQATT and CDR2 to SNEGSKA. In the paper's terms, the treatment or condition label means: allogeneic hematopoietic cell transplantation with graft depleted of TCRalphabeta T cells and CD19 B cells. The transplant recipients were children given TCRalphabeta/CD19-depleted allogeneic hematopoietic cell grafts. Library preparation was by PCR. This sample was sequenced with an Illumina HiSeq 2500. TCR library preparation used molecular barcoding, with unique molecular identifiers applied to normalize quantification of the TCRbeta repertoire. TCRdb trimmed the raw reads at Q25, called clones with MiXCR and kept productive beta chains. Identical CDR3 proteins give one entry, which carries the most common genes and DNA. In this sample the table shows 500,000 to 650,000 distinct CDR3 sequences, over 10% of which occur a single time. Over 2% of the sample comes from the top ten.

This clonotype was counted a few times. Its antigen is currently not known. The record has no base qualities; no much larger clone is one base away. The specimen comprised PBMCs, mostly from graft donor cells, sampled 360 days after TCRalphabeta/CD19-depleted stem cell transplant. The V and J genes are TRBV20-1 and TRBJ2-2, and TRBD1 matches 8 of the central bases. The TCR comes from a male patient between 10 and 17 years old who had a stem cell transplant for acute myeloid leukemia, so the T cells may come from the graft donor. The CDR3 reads CSARTGDGELFF. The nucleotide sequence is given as TGCAGTGCTAGGACAGGGGACGGGGAGCTGTTTTTT.